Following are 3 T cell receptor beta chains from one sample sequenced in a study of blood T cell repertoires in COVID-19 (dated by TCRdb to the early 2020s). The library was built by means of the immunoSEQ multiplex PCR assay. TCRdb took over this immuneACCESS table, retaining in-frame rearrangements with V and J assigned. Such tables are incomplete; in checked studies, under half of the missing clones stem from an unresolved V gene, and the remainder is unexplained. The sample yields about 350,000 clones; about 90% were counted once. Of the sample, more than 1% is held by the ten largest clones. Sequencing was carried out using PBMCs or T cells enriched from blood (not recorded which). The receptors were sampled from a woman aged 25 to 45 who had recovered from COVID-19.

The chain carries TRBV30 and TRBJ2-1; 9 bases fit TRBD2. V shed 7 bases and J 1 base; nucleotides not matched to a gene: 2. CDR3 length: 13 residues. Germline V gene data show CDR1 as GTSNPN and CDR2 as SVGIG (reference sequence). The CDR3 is CASSGDSYNEQFF. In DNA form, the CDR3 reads TGTGCCTCTAGCGGGGATTCCTACAATGAGCAGTTCTTC.

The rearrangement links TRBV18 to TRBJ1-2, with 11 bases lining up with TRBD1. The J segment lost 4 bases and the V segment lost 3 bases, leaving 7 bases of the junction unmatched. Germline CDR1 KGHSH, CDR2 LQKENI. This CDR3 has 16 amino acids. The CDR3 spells CASSPLGTGGFYGYTF. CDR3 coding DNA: TGTGCCAGCTCACCTTTGGGGACAGGGGGTTTCTATGGCTACACCTTC.

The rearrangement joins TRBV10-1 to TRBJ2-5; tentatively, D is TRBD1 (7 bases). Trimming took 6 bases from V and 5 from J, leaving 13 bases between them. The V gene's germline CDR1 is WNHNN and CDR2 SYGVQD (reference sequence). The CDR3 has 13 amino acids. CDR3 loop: CASSAAGGETQYF. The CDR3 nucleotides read TGCGCCAGCAGCGCCGCAGGGGGGGAGACCCAGTACTTC.